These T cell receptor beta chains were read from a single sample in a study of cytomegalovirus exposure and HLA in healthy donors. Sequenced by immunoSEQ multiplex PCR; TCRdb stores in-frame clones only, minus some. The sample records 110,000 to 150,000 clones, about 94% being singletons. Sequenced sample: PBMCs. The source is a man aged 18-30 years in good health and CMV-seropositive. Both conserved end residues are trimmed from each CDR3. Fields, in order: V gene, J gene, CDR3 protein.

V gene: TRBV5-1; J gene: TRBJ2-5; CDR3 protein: ASSWGLAEETQY
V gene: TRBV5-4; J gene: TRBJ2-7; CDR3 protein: ASSRSISGSPSSEQY
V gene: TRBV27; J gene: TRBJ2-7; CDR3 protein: ASRDYQHEQY
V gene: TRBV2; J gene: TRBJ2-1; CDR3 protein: ASTQGYNEQF
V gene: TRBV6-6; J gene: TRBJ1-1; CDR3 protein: ASSYSTGRGTEAF
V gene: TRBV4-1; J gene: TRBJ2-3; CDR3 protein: ASSLLGQTTDTQY
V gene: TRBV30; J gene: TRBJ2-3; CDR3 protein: AWRRLAGVEDTQY
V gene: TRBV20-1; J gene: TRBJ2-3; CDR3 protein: SATGTDTQY
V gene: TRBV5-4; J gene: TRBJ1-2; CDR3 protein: ASSPGLANYGYT
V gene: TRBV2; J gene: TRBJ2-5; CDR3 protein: ASSAWREKGQTQY
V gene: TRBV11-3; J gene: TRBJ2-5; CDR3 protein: ASSQRTAYQETQY
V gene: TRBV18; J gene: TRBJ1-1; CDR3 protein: ASSPGSEMNTEAF
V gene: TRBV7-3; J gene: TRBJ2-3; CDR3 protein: ASSPDRGVSDTQY
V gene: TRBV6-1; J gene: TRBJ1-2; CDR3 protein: ASSEAPDFYGYT
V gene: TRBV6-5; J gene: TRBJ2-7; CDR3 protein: ASSYLRDYTYEQY
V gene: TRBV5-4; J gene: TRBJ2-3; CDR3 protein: ASSLPGRGGRDTQY
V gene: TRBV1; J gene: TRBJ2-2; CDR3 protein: TSSHPTQLAGGPGELF
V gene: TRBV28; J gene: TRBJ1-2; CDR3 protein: ASSTWRKGYT
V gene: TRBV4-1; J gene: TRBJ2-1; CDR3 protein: ASSQPSGRRNEQF
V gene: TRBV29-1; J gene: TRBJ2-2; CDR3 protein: SVELGPGELF
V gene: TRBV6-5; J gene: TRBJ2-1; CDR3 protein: ASSDGGVYNEQF
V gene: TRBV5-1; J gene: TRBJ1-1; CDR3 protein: ASTTGGGGPEAF
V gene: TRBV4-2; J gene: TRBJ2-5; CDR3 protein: ASSQDRLAETQY
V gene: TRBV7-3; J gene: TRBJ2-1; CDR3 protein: ASSSTPGYNEQF
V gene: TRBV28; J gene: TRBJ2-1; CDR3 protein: ASSLGAGDEQF
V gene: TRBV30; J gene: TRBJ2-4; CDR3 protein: AWSAGLAENIQY
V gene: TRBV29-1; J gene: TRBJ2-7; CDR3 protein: SVVPDRVSYEQY
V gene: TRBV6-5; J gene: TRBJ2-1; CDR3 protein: ASSNRGDEDEQF
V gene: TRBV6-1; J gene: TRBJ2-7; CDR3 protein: ASRRQGYEQY
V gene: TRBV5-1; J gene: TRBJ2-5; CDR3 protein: ASSPWAGLETQY
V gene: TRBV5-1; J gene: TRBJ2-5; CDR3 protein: ASSAGLQETQY
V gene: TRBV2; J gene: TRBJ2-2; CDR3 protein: ASSETSGSTGELF
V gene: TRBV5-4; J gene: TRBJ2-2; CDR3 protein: ATRGAGEGIGELF
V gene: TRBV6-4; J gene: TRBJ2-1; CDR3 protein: ASSEQGAVSEQF
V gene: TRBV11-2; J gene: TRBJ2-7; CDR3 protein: ASSLDPSGRIPEQY
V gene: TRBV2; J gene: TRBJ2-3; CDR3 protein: ASSGTATAFRTDTQY
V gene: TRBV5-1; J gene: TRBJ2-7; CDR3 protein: ASSLRSGTLGEQY
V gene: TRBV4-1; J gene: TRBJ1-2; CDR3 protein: ASSQEEASGYT
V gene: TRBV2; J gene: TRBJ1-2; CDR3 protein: ASLPDRVNYGYT
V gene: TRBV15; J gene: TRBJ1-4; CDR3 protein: ATSREGGAREKLF
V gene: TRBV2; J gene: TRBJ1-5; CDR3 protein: ASTRDRVGGPQH
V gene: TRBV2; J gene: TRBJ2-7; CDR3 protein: ASTEPGGTGSYEQY
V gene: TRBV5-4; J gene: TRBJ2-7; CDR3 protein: ASSAGQPNHYEQY
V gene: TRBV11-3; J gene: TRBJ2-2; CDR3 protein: ASSLDKGRGHTGELF
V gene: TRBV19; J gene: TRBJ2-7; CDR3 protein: ASSRGTGAYEQY
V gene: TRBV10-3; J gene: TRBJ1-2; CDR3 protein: AISGSTGGYT